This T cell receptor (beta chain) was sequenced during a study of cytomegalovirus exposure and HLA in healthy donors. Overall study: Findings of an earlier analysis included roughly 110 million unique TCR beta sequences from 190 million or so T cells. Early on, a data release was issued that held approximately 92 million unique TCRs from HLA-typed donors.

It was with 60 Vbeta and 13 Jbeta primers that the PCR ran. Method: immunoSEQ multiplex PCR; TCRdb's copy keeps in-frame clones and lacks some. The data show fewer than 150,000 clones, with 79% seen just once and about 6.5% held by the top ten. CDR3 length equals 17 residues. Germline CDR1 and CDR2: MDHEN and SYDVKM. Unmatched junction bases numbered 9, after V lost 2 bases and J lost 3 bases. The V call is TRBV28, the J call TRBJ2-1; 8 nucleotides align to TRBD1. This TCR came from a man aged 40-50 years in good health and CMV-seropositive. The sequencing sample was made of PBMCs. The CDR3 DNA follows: TGTGCCAGCAGTTTAAATAGGGGGACAGGTTACTACAATGAGCAGTTCTTC. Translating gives CASSLNRGTGYYNEQFF.